A selection of T cell receptor beta chains follows, all from one sample in a study of T-cell memory formation after mild COVID-19. Using its own MiXCR run on the 5' RACE reads, TCRdb lists one record per CDR3 protein. The table records 350,000 or so distinct CDR3 sequences, approximately 13% of them present only once. Material: PBMCs or a T cell subset sorted from them (not recorded which). These receptors originate from a man in his late teens or twenties who had mild COVID-19 (a few samples of this study predate the infection). Cell type and time point are not known. Both conserved end residues are part of each CDR3. A D gene is named only where the DNA matches it firmly. Clone size is not always given. Where it is, it says once, few, many or a class for expanded clones.

clone_size	v_call	d_call	j_call	cdr3_aa	cdr3_nt
.	TRBV6-2/TRBV6-3	.	TRBJ1-1	CASTYQAGYTEAFF	TGTGCCAGCACCTACCAGGCGGGGTACACTGAAGCTTTCTTT
.	TRBV7-2	.	TRBJ2-3	CASSLEVRPNGPHTQYF	TGTGCCAGCAGCTTAGAGGTCCGACCGAATGGGCCCCATACGCAGTATTTT
many	TRBV24-1	.	TRBJ1-1	CATSARRGTEAFF	TGTGCCACCAGTGCGAGGAGAGGGACTGAAGCTTTCTTT
many	TRBV5-1	.	TRBJ2-3	CASSWGAGTDTQYF	TGCGCCAGCAGCTGGGGGGCCGGGACAGATACGCAGTATTTT
.	TRBV5-1	.	TRBJ2-3	CASSFVAGPDTQYF	TGCGCCAGCAGCTTTGTGGCAGGACCAGATACGCAGTATTTT
.	TRBV3-1	TRBD1	TRBJ1-4	CASSLQGAETNEKLFF	TGTGCCAGCAGCCTCCAGGGGGCGGAAACTAATGAAAAACTGTTTTTT
.	TRBV7-6	TRBD2	TRBJ2-3	CASSFGLAGGISADTQYF	TGTGCCAGCAGCTTTGGACTAGCGGGAGGCATTAGCGCAGATACGCAGTATTTT
.	TRBV7-2	.	TRBJ2-5	CASSPKWGETQYF	TGTGCCAGCAGCCCCAAATGGGGGGAGACCCAGTACTTC
.	TRBV6-6	TRBD2	TRBJ2-7	CASSSSGVNYEQYF	TGTGCCAGCAGTTCTAGCGGGGTGAACTACGAGCAGTACTTC
few	TRBV7-6	TRBD1	TRBJ1-1	CASSPGTDGMNTEAFF	TGTGCCAGCAGCCCCGGGACAGACGGCATGAACACTGAAGCTTTCTTT
once	TRBV9	TRBD2	TRBJ2-1	CASSVSVSTSEDSYNEQFF	TGTGCCAGCAGCGTTTCAGTTAGTACTAGCGAGGATTCTTACAATGAGCAGTTCTTC
.	TRBV6-6	.	TRBJ2-5	CASSYSQGRYQETQYF	TGTGCCAGCAGTTACTCCCAGGGGAGATACCAAGAGACCCAGTACTTC
.	TRBV7-2	.	TRBJ2-7	CASSLAKAPDSSGDEQYF	TGTGCCAGCAGCTTAGCGAAGGCTCCGGACAGCTCCGGGGACGAGCAGTACTTC
many	TRBV5-1	.	TRBJ1-4	CASSLGLRDANEKLFF	TGCGCCAGCAGCTTGGGGCTCCGGGACGCTAATGAAAAACTGTTTTTT
.	TRBV28	.	TRBJ1-5	CASSRLGGTNQPQHF	TGTGCCAGCAGCCGGTTGGGGGGGACCAATCAGCCCCAGCATTTT
many	TRBV2	TRBD2	TRBJ2-1	CASRGGTSGGSYNEQFF	TGTGCCAGCAGGGGTGGGACTAGCGGGGGTTCCTACAATGAGCAGTTCTTC
many	TRBV7-9	.	TRBJ2-5	CASSLEVETQYF	TGTGCCAGCAGCTTAGAGGTAGAGACCCAGTACTTC
.	TRBV4-3	.	TRBJ2-7	CASSQDQSRSYEQYF	TGCGCCAGCAGCCAAGATCAAAGCCGCTCCTACGAGCAGTACTTC
many	TRBV15	.	TRBJ2-2	CATSSQGSSQFFTGELFF	TGTGCCACCAGCAGCCAGGGGTCCTCTCAATTTTTTACCGGGGAGCTGTTTTTT
.	TRBV7-9	.	TRBJ2-4	CASSSPRTENIQYF	TGTGCCAGCAGCTCACCCAGGACTGAAAACATTCAGTACTTC
.	TRBV6-5	.	TRBJ1-6	CASSYQGSSYNSPLHF	TGTGCCAGCAGTTACCAGGGAAGTTCCTATAATTCACCCCTCCACTTT
.	TRBV11-2	TRBD1	TRBJ2-3	CASSLVGDRVQDTQYF	TGTGCCAGCAGCTTAGTCGGGGACAGGGTACAGGATACGCAGTATTTT
few	TRBV7-2	TRBD2	TRBJ2-1	CASSRSGGFYNEQFF	TGTGCCAGCAGCCGAAGCGGGGGGTTTTACAATGAGCAGTTCTTC
few	TRBV12-3/TRBV12-4	.	TRBJ1-1	CASTVIQQNTEAFF	TGTGCCAGCACCGTGATACAGCAGAACACTGAAGCTTTCTTT
.	TRBV20-1	TRBD1	TRBJ2-7	CSAPGTGIYEQYF	TGCAGTGCTCCCGGGACAGGCATCTACGAGCAGTACTTC
few	TRBV6-7	.	TRBJ1-6	CASSYSATLHNSPLHF	TGTGCCAGCAGTTACTCTGCCACGCTACATAATTCACCCCTCCACTTT
few	TRBV5-1	.	TRBJ2-3	CASSFRGFTSTDTQYF	TGCGCCAGCAGCTTTCGAGGTTTCACTAGCACAGATACGCAGTATTTT
.	TRBV5-1	.	TRBJ2-7	CASSTRRGNDEQYF	TGCGCCAGCAGCACCCGGCGGGGAAACGACGAGCAGTACTTC
few	TRBV29-1	TRBD2	TRBJ2-1	CSGGGYDEQFF	TGCAGCGGGGGGGGATACGATGAGCAGTTCTTC
few	TRBV7-9	.	TRBJ2-3	CASSWRGAGRTDTQYF	TGTGCCAGCAGTTGGAGAGGGGCCGGGCGCACAGATACGCAGTATTTT
few	TRBV30	.	TRBJ1-2	CAWSRQTPLHSSGYTF	TGTGCCTGGAGTAGACAGACCCCTCTTCATTCCAGTGGCTACACCTTC
many	TRBV7-2	TRBD1	TRBJ1-1	CASSFGPGQGGWGTEAFF	TGTGCCAGCAGCTTCGGCCCGGGACAGGGTGGTTGGGGCACTGAAGCTTTCTTT
.	TRBV7-2	.	TRBJ1-2	CASSPGGVGGYTF	TGTGCCAGCAGCCCCGGGGGGGTCGGTGGCTACACCTTC
many	TRBV29-1	.	TRBJ2-7	CSVALDTTSVQYF	TGCAGCGTTGCCCTGGACACCACGTCGGTGCAGTACTTC